A selection of T cell receptor beta chains follows, all from one sample in a study of shared clonotypes between healthy human individuals. Repertoires were generated with immunoSEQ multiplex PCR, while TCRdb's copy carries only in-frame clones and drops some. The sample lists approximately 640,000 clones, about 92% occurring once. The sample taken for sequencing was memory CD8+ T cells from PBMCs. Source of these receptors: a man between 18 and 35 years old in good health. Some clones in this sample may be carry-over from other donors' samples. Each CDR3 is given with its conserved first and last residue. D genes are given only for firm matches. Clone size appears in some rows only: once, few, many, or a class for an expanded clone.

>TRBJ2-2|-|-|TRBV12-5
TGTGCTAGTGGTTTGGCATCTAGCACCGGGGAGCTGTTTTTT
CASGLASSTGELFF
>TRBJ2-7|-|TRBD1|TRBV11-1
TGTGCCAGCAGCACGGACAGGGGGAACGACGAGCAGTACTTC
CASSTDRGNDEQYF
>TRBJ2-3|-|-|TRBV28
TGTGCCAGCAGTCCCCCCAGGGACACCTTCACAGATACGCAGTATTTT
CASSPPRDTFTDTQYF
>TRBJ2-7|once|-|TRBV7-9
TGTGCCAGCAGCTCCGCACGCGGGGCCACCTCCTACGAGCAGTACTTC
CASSSARGATSYEQYF
>TRBJ1-4|few|-|TRBV19
TGTGCCAGTAGTCACAGAGCAACTAATGAAAAACTGTTTTTT
CASSHRATNEKLFF
>TRBJ1-5|-|TRBD1|TRBV15
TGTGCCACCAGCAGGGACAGGGTAAATCAGCCCCAGCATTTT
CATSRDRVNQPQHF
>TRBJ2-5|-|-|TRBV7-9
TGTGCCAGCAGAAGTAGCTCGGGATTTAAACAACAAGAGACCCAGTACTTC
CASRSSSGFKQQETQYF
>TRBJ2-1|-|-|TRBV14
TGTGCCAGTTCCCTAAGGGGACGGAAGACCAATGAGCAGTTCTTC
CASSLRGRKTNEQFF
>TRBJ2-7|-|TRBD1|TRBV14
TGTGCCAGCAGCCAAGATTGGGGGACAGGGGGATCTTCCGAGCAGTACTTC
CASSQDWGTGGSSEQYF
>TRBJ2-7|-|TRBD1|TRBV7-3
TGTGCCAGCAGCTTAACGCGATATAACGTGAAGGGGGCAGCCTACGAGCAGTACTTC
CASSLTRYNVKGAAYEQYF
>TRBJ1-6|-|TRBD1|TRBV4-1
TGCGCCAGCAGCCAACGACAGGGGAGCTCACCCCTCCACTTT
CASSQRQGSSPLHF
>TRBJ2-1|-|-|TRBV28
TGTGCCAGCAGAATTTTAATGGGGGATGAGCAGTTCTTC
CASRILMGDEQFF
>TRBJ2-1|-|TRBD2|TRBV7-7
TGTGCCAGCAGTTTGGGCTTAGCGGGAGTGATCGATGAGCAGTTCTTC
CASSLGLAGVIDEQFF
>TRBJ2-5|-|-|TRBV9
TGTGCCAGCAGCGTAGGGGGGGTGAAGGAGACCCAGTACTTC
CASSVGGVKETQYF